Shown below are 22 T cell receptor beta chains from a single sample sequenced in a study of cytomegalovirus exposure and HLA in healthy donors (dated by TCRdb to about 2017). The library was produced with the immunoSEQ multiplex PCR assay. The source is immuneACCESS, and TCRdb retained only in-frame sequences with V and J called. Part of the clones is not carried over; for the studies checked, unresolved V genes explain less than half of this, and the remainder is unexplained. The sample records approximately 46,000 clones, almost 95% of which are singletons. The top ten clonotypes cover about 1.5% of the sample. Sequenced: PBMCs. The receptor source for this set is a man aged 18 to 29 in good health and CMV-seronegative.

The CDR3 loop is CASSYTGEGKPQHF. CDR3 nucleotide sequence: TGTGCCAGCAGTTACACAGGGGAAGGTAAGCCCCAGCATTTT. The genes are TRBV6-5 and TRBJ1-5; 7 nucleotides match TRBD1. The length of the CDR3 is 14 residues. CDR1 MNHEY and CDR2 SVGAGI come from the germline V gene. Trimming at V came to 2 bases and at J to 8 bases, leaving 6 bases not matched to a gene.

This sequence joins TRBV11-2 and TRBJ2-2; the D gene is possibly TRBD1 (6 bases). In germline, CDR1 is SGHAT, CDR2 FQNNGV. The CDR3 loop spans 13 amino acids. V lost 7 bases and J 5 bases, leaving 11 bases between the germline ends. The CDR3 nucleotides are TGTGCCAGCAACCACGGACAGACCGGGGAGCTGTTTTTT. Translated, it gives CASNHGQTGELFF.

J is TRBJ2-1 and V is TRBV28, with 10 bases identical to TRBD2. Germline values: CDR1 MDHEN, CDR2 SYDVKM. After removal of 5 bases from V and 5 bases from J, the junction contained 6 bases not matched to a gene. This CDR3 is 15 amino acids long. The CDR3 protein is CASSPTLAGNNEQFF. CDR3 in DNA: TGTGCCAGCAGTCCAACACTAGCGGGAAACAATGAGCAGTTCTTC.

CDR3 nucleotide sequence: TGTGCCAGCAGCTTAAGGGCGGGAGCCCTCCCCAATGAGCAGTTCTTC. Its translation is CASSLRAGALPNEQFF. The J gene is TRBJ2-1, the V gene TRBV7-3; the match to TRBD2 covers 7 bases. CDR1 is SGHTA, CDR2 FQGTGA, per germline. The V segment lost 1 base and the J segment 6 bases; nucleotides outside the gene matches: 9. This CDR3 spans 16 amino acids.

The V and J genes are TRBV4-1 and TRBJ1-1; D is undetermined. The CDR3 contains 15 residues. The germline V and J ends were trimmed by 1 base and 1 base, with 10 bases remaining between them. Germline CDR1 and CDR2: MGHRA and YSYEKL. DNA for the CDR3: TGCGCCAGCAGCCAAGGCGGGGTGGGGAACACTGAAGCTTTCTTT. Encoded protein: CASSQGGVGNTEAFF.

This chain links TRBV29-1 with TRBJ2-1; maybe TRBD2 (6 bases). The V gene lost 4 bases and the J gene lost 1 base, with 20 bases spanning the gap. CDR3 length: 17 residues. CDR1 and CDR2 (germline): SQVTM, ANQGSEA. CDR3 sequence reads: CSVGGAGTLGSYNEQFF. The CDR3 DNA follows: TGCAGCGTTGGTGGGGCGGGAACCCTGGGTTCCTACAATGAGCAGTTCTTC.

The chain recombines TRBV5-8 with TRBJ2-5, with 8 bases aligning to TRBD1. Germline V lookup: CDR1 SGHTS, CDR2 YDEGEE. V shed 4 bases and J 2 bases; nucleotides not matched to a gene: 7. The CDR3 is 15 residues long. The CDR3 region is CASSPGRTGQETQYF. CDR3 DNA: TGTGCCAGCAGCCCCGGCCGGACAGGGCAAGAGACCCAGTACTTC.

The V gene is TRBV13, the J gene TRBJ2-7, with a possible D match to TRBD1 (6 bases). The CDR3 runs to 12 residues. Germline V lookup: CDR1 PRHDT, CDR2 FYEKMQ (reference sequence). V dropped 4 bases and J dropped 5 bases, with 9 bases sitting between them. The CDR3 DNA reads TGTGCCAGCAGCTCCAGGGGAAACGAGCAGTACTTC. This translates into CASSSRGNEQYF.

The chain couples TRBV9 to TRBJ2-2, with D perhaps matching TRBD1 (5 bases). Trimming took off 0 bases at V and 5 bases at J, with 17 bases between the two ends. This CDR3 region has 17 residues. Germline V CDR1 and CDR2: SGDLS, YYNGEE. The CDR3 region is CASSVGVTGINTGELFF. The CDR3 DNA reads TGTGCCAGCAGCGTAGGGGTAACAGGAATCAATACCGGGGAGCTGTTTTTT.

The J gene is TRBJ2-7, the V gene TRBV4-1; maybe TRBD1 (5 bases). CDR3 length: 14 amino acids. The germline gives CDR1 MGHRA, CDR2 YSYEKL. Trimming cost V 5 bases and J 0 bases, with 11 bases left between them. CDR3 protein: CASSSAGPSYEQYF. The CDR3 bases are TGCGCCAGCAGCTCGGCAGGGCCCTCCTACGAGCAGTACTTC.

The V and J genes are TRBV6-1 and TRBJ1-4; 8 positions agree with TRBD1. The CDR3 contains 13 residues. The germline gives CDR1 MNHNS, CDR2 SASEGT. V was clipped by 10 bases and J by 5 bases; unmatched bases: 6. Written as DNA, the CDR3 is TGTGCCATCGGACAGGGACTAAATGAAAAACTGTTTTTT. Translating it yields CAIGQGLNEKLFF.

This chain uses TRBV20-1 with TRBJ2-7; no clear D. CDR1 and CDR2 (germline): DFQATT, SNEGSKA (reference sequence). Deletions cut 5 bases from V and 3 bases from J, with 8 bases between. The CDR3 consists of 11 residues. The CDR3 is CSAQIIYEQYF. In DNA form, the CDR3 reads TGCAGTGCTCAGATAATCTACGAGCAGTACTTC.

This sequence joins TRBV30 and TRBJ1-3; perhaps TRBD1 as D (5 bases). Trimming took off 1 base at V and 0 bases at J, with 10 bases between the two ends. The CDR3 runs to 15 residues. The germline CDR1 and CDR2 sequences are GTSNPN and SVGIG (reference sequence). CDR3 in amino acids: CAWSEGNASGNTIYF. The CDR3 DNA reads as TGTGCCTGGAGTGAGGGGAACGCCTCTGGAAACACCATATATTTT.

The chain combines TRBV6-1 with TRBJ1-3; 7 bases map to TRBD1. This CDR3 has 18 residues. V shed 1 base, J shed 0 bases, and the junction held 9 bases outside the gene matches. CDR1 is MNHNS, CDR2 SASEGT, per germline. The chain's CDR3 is CASSEGRGLRDSGNTIYF. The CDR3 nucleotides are TGTGCCAGCAGTGAAGGCAGGGGGTTACGCGACTCTGGAAACACCATATATTTT.

In nucleotides, the CDR3 is TGTGCCAGCAGCCAGGAACAGACTACCTACGAGCAGTACTTC. It specifies CASSQEQTTYEQYF. The chain employs TRBV4-2 and TRBJ2-7; maybe TRBD2 (5 bases). The V end was cut by 3 bases, the J end by 2 bases, with 11 bases between. This CDR3 is 14 amino acids long. Per germline, CDR1 LGHNA and CDR2 YNFKEQ.

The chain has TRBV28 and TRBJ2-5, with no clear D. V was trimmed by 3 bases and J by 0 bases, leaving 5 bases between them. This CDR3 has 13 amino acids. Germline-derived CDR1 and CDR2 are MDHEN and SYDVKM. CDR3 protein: CASSLRNQETQYF. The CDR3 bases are TGTGCCAGCAGTTTGCGGAACCAAGAGACCCAGTACTTC. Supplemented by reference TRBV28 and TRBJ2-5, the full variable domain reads DVKVTQSSRYLVKRTGEKVFLECVQDMDHENMFWYRQDPGLGLRLIYFSYDVKMKEKGDIPEGYSVSREKKERFSLILESASTNQTSMYLCASSLRNQETQYFGPGTRLLVL.

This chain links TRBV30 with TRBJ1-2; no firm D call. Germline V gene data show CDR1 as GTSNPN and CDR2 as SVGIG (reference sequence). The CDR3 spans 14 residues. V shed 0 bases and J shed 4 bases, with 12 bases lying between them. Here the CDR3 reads CAWSVHGGFYGYTF. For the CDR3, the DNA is TGTGCCTGGAGTGTACATGGAGGGTTCTATGGCTACACCTTC.

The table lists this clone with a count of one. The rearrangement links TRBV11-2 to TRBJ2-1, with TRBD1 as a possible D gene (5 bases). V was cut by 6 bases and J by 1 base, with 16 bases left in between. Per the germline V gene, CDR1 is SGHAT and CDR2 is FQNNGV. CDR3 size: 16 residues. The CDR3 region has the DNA TGTGCCAGCAGGTCGATTAGGGGTCGGTCCTACAATGAGCAGTTCTTC. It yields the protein CASRSIRGRSYNEQFF.

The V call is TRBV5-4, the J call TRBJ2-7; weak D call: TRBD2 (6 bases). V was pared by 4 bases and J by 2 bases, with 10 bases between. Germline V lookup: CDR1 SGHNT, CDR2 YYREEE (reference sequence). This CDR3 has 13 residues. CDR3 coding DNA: TGTGCCAGCAGCCGTTGGGGGGCCTACGAGCAGTACTTC. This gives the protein CASSRWGAYEQYF.

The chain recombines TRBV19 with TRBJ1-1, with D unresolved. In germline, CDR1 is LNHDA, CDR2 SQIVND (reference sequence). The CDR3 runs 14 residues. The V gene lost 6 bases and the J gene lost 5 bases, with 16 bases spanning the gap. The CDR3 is CASRTGTVGTEAFF. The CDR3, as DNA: TGTGCCAGTAGAACCGGAACAGTTGGGACTGAAGCTTTCTTT.

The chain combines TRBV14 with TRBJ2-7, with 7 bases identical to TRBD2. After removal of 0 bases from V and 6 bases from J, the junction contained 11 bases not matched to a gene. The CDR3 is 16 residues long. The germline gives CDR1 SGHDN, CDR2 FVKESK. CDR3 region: CASSQDSTSGGIEQYF. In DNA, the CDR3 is TGTGCCAGCAGCCAAGATTCCACTTCGGGAGGCATCGAGCAGTACTTC.

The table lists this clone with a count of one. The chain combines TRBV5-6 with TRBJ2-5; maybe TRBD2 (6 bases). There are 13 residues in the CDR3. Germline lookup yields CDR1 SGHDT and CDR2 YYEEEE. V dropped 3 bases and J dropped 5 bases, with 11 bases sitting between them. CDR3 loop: CASSWDLRETQYF. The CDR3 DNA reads TGTGCCAGCAGCTGGGACTTACGGGAGACCCAGTACTTC.